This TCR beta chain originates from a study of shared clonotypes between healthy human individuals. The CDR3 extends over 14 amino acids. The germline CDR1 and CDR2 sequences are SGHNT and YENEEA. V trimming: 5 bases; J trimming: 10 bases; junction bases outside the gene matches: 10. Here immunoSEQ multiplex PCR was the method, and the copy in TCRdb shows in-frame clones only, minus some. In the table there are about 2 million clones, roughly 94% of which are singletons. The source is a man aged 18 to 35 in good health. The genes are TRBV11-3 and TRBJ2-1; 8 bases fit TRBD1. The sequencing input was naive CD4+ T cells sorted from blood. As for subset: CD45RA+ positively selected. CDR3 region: CASSPQGASGEQFF. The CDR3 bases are TGTGCCAGCAGCCCCCAGGGGGCCTCAGGGGAGCAGTTCTTC.